This T cell receptor (beta chain) is drawn from a study of high-grade serous ovarian cancer treatment subgroups. Study results and caveats: Only CDR3 was analyzed; CDR1 and CDR2 were not. Higher neoantigen levels went with greater TCR clonal relatedness. Without spatial data, bulk sequencing limits insight into HGSC tumor diversity.

CDR1 is MGHRA and CDR2 is YSYEKL in the germline V gene. This CDR3 contains 13 residues. Between the trimmed V and J ends, which lost 0 bases and 10 bases, there was a span of 12 bases. Tumor samples were obtained before definitive surgery or chemotherapy. Points on this clone: The antigen is unknown.

Only in-frame clones appear in the TCRdb table, and some are missing; sequencing was by immunoSEQ multiplex PCR. The table has under 1,500 clones, about four fifths seen once. Material: tumor tissue. This rearrangement joins TRBV4-1 to TRBJ1-2; the D gene is possibly TRBD1 (6 bases). The receptor comes from a human donor with high-grade serous ovarian cancer. Here the CDR3 DNA reads TGCGCCAGCAGCCAAGAGGCAGGGGTTGACTACACCTTC. It codes for CASSQEAGVDYTF.